Below are 7 T cell receptor beta chains sequenced from a single sample in a study of tumor and adjacent non-tumor tissue in lung cancer (dated by TCRdb to the late 2010s). The receptor library was made with multiplex PCR. Sequencing used an Illumina HiSeq 2500. TCRbeta libraries were built by three rounds of nested PCR using primers (Table S4), following protocols modified from ARM-PCR. TCRdb trimmed the raw reads at Q25, called clones with MiXCR and kept productive beta chains. Entries are consolidated by CDR3 protein sequence, retaining the most common genes and DNA. This sample comprises some 120,000 distinct CDR3 sequences, over 65% of them detected only once. Of the sample, around 13% is held by the ten largest clones. RNA was isolated from bulk, unsorted tissue, and RNA quality was assessed with a NanoDrop ND-1000 and an Agilent 2100. The sequencing input was lung tumor tissue. The receptors were gathered from a young man with non-small cell lung cancer.

Remarks on this clonotype: A read error is possible here, since a much larger clone lies one base away. The chain employs TRBV7-9 and TRBJ1-2; D not certain. Looked up from germline, CDR1 is SEHNR and CDR2 is FQNEAQ (reference sequence). The CDR3 is 12 amino acids. CDR3 protein: CASSLAKYGYTF. The DNA of the CDR3 is TGTGCCAGCAGCTTAGCTAAATATGGCTACACCTTC.

This chain connects TRBV6-2 or TRBV6-3 to TRBJ1-1; the D is unclear. Germline assignment: CDR1 MNHEY and CDR2 SVGEGT. Trimming took off 7 bases at V and 7 bases at J, with 10 bases between the two ends. The CDR3 totals 11 residues. CDR3 protein: CASNSRGEAFF. The CDR3 DNA follows: TGTGCCAGCAATTCTCGAGGTGAAGCTTTCTTT.

Concerning this clonotype itself: The conserved closing phenylalanine or tryptophan is absent in this CDR3, likely reflecting a read error. The chain has TRBV4-2 and TRBJ1-4; no definite D call. Per the germline V gene, CDR1 is LGHNA and CDR2 is YNFKEQ. The CDR3 loop spans 15 amino acids. The CDR3 loop is CASSQTKGRGEKLFL. In DNA form, the CDR3 reads TGTGCCAGTAGCCAAACCAAGGGAAGAGGAGAAAAACTGTTTCTT.

The rearrangement uses TRBV10-2 and TRBJ1-6; D not resolved. Germline V gene lookup returns CDR1 WSHSY and CDR2 SAAADI. The CDR3 has 15 residues. The V and J ends lost 10 bases and 5 bases respectively, with 18 bases between them. The CDR3 nucleotides read TGCGCCATCAACCCGACTTCCCATAATAATTCACCCCTCCACTTT. Translation: CAINPTSHNNSPLHF.

Details on this clonotype: Just one base apart from a much larger clone, this may be a read error. The V gene is TRBV12-3 or TRBV12-4, the J gene TRBJ2-7; 8 bases agree with TRBD1. This CDR3 is built from 14 residues. V was pared by 7 bases and J by 3 bases, with 8 bases of the junction left unmatched. CDR3 sequence reads: CASTTGQVNYEQYF. As DNA, the CDR3 is TGTGCCAGCACCACGGGACAGGTGAACTACGAGCAGTACTTC.

On this clonotype: One end of the junction is discordant with germline, which a read error may explain. The chain has TRBV20-1 and TRBJ1-6; TRBD1 matches 7 bases. CDR3 length: 17 residues. Germline loops: CDR1 DFQATT, CDR2 SNEGSKA (reference sequence). CDR3 sequence reads: CSARRTGDSSYNSPLYF. Here the CDR3 DNA reads TGCAGTGCTAGAAGGACAGGAGACAGCTCCTATAATTCACCCCTCTACTTT.

Details on this clonotype: A junction end diverges from the germline sequence, so it may reflect a read error. This chain links TRBV6-5 with TRBJ2-7, with D possibly TRBD2 on 5 matching bases. Per the germline V gene, CDR1 is MNHEY and CDR2 is SVGAGI. The CDR3 has 15 amino acids. As DNA, the CDR3 is TGTGCCAGCAGTTACTCTGGGAGATCACTATTGGAGCAGTATTTC. This gives the protein CASSYSGRSLLEQYF.